Below are 10 T cell receptor beta chains sequenced from a single sample in a study of OX40 agonist ivuxolimab in advanced cancers. Produced via immunoSEQ multiplex PCR; TCRdb's table is partial and in-frame only. Seen here are 50,000 to 60,000 clones, approximately 84% observed once, and the top ten hold roughly an eighth. This specimen was CD4+ or CD8+ T cells sorted from blood, taken in a trial of the OX40 agonist ivuxolimab. These receptors originate from an adult with an advanced solid tumor such as melanoma, head and neck, liver or kidney cancer.

CDR3 in amino acids: CASSLTRESYEQYF. The CDR3 DNA is TGTGCCAGCAGTTTAACCCGGGAGTCCTACGAGCAGTACTTC. The chain carries TRBV27 and TRBJ2-7; TRBD2 might be the D (6 bases). This CDR3 has 14 amino acids. The germline V gene has CDR1 MNHEY and CDR2 SMNVEV (reference sequence). V shed 2 bases and J shed 1 base, with 9 bases lying between them.

The J gene is TRBJ2-5, the V gene TRBV18, with D perhaps TRBD2 (6 bases). V lost 3 bases to trimming and J lost 5 bases, with 13 bases between them. This CDR3 contains 14 residues. Germline assignment: CDR1 KGHSH and CDR2 LQKENI. CDR3 amino acids: CASSPLGGKETQYF. The CDR3, as DNA: TGTGCCAGCTCACCCCTTGGCGGGAAGGAGACCCAGTACTTC.

This clone came up once. The chain employs TRBV28 and TRBJ1-2; TRBD1 might be the D (6 bases). Trimming pared 6 bases from V and 4 bases from J, leaving 12 bases between. The CDR3 sequence is 13 residues long. Germline assignment: CDR1 MDHEN and CDR2 SYDVKM. The DNA for the CDR3 is TGTGCCAGCAGACGTCAGGGGATCTATGGCTACACCTTC. Protein product: CASRRQGIYGYTF.

The chain combines TRBV5-5 with TRBJ2-2; D gene ambiguous. Germline CDR1 SGHKS, CDR2 YYEKEE (reference sequence). V lost 6 bases to trimming and J lost 4 bases, with 16 bases between them. This CDR3 contains 15 residues. The CDR3 coding sequence is TGTGCCAGCACTGAAGCCACGGGTCGCACCGGGGAGCTGTTTTTT. Translation gives CASTEATGRTGELFF.

The rearrangement joins TRBV20-1 to TRBJ2-5; D may be TRBD1 or TRBD2 (6 bases each). The ends were cut back, 5 bases at V and 5 bases at J, with 9 bases in the middle. Per germline, CDR1 DFQATT and CDR2 SNEGSKA (reference sequence). The CDR3 extends over 11 amino acids. CDR3 sequence: CSAAGGETQYF. For the CDR3, the DNA is TGCAGTGCTGCCGGGGGCGAGACCCAGTACTTC.

This clone was found once. This chain uses TRBV7-2 with TRBJ2-4, with 8 bases aligning to TRBD1. Unmatched junction bases numbered 4, after V lost 1 base and J lost 8 bases. Germline lookup yields CDR1 SGHTA and CDR2 FQGNSA. This CDR3 is 14 amino acids long. CDR3 residues: CASSLVQGAHIQYF. The CDR3 DNA reads as TGTGCCAGCAGCTTAGTCCAGGGGGCACACATTCAGTACTTC.

The rearrangement links TRBV19 to TRBJ1-4; the D gene is possibly TRBD1 (6 bases). V gave up 6 bases and J gave up 0 bases, with 11 bases separating them. The germline V gene has CDR1 LNHDA and CDR2 SQIVND (reference sequence). This CDR3 has 15 residues. This chain's CDR3 is CASRLGGATNEKLFF. DNA of the CDR3: TGTGCCAGTAGGCTAGGGGGAGCAACTAATGAAAAACTGTTTTTT. Full variable domain (missing parts from reference TRBV19 and TRBJ1-4): DGGITQSPKYLFRKEGQNVTLSCEQNLNHDAMYWYRQDPGQGLRLIYYSQIVNDFQKGDIAEGYSVSREKKESFPLTVTSAQKNPTAFYLCASRLGGATNEKLFFGSGTQLSVL.

This clone was observed a few times. CDR3 residues: CASSLAILPTDTQYF. The DNA for the CDR3 is TGTGCCAGCAGCTTAGCTATCTTGCCCACAGATACGCAGTATTTT. V gene TRBV7-9 combines with J gene TRBJ2-3; D not resolved. This CDR3 contains 15 residues. The ends were cut back, 0 bases at V and 2 bases at J, with 9 bases in the middle. Germline V lookup: CDR1 SEHNR, CDR2 FQNEAQ (reference sequence).

The chain combines TRBV16 with TRBJ1-1, with D uncertain. This CDR3 has 15 amino acids. The germline V and J ends were trimmed by 0 bases and 2 bases, with 10 bases remaining between them. The germline V gene encodes CDR1 KGHSY and CDR2 FQNENV. The CDR3 sequence is CASSQSRGVNTEAFF. The CDR3 DNA reads as TGTGCCAGCAGCCAATCACGAGGCGTAAACACTGAAGCTTTCTTT.

The chain carries TRBV28 and TRBJ2-5; 9 nucleotides match TRBD1. The J call may be incorrect, as the DNA end agrees better with TRBJ2-7. The CDR3 spans 16 residues. Germline CDR1 and CDR2: MDHEN and SYDVKM. The CDR3 protein is CASSSSLGQGFHEQYF. The CDR3, as DNA: TGTGCCAGCAGTTCTTCCCTCGGACAGGGGTTCCACGAGCAGTACTTC.